This T cell receptor beta chain derives from a study of blood T cells in healthy people across ages. With a J-beta primer mix and a sample-barcoded 5' primer, a second PCR ran about 7 to 12 cycles. Every sample gave at least 3 million paired-end reads containing CDR3. One entry per CDR3 protein, called by TCRdb with MiXCR from the 5' RACE reads. This table holds 550,000 to 800,000 distinct CDR3 sequences, about 21% found once. Whole-study results and caveats: Unsorted PBMCs prevented conclusive naive versus antigen-experienced comparison.

Concerning this clonotype: Its antigen is as yet unknown.

PBMCs were isolated at a quantity of at least 6 million per sample. CDR1 SGHKS and CDR2 YYEKEE come from the germline V gene (reference sequence). Losses at the gene ends were 5 bases for V and 3 bases for J; bases not matched to a gene: 6. The CDR3 is made up of 16 amino acids. The clonotype comes from a man between 65 and 80 years old in good health. The chain uses TRBV5-5 and TRBJ2-2; TRBD1 agrees at 11 bases. Sequenced input: blood. The DNA of the CDR3 is TGTGCCAGCAGAAGGACAGGGGGCAAGGACACCGGGGAGCTGTTTTTT. It yields the protein CASRRTGGKDTGELFF.